One sample yielded the 17 T cell receptor beta chains listed below, sequenced in a study of blood T cell repertoires in COVID-19. The method was immunoSEQ multiplex PCR; TCRdb's version includes in-frame clones alone and lacks a portion of them. Of about 260,000 clones listed, over 75% are singletons. Sequencing was performed on peripheral blood. Source of these receptors: a human donor in a cohort sampled during active COVID-19.

The chain recombines TRBV11-2 with TRBJ2-7; 7 nucleotides agree with TRBD1. The CDR3 length is 14 residues. The germline V gene encodes CDR1 SGHAT and CDR2 FQNNGV. With V trimmed by 5 bases and J by 3 bases, 7 bases remained unmatched. The CDR3 loop is CASSRQGPGYEQYF. CDR3 in DNA: TGTGCCAGCAGCAGACAGGGCCCAGGCTACGAGCAGTACTTC.

This chain links TRBV28 with TRBJ2-1, with 10 bases that match TRBD2. V lost 6 bases and J lost 6; bases outside the gene matches: 8. The V gene's germline CDR1 is MDHEN and CDR2 SYDVKM. This CDR3 region has 15 residues. The CDR3 here is CASSTGTSVLNEQFF. The CDR3 DNA sequence: TGTGCCAGCAGCACCGGGACTAGCGTCCTCAATGAGCAGTTCTTC.

This rearrangement joins TRBV9 to TRBJ1-4; a possible D gene is TRBD1 (6 bases). The CDR3 length is 17 residues. Germline lookup yields CDR1 SGDLS and CDR2 YYNGEE. Trimming removed 4 bases from V and 0 bases from J, with 16 bases in between. CDR3 region: CASSRTDIYATNEKLFF. Here the CDR3 DNA reads TGTGCCAGCAGCCGGACAGACATATATGCAACTAATGAAAAACTGTTTTTT.

V gene TRBV11-3 combines with J gene TRBJ2-3; D might be TRBD2 (6 bases). The CDR3 is 15 residues long. Trimming took 3 bases from V and 1 from J, leaving 11 bases between them. The germline V gene has CDR1 SGHNT and CDR2 YENEEA. The CDR3: CASSLDGRRTDTQYF. CDR3 bases: TGTGCCAGCAGCTTGGACGGGAGACGCACAGATACGCAGTATTTT.

This chain joins TRBV18 and TRBJ2-6; possibly TRBD2 for D (6 bases). CDR3 length equals 15 residues. Germline loops: CDR1 KGHSH, CDR2 LQKENI. The germline V and J ends were trimmed by 3 bases and 4 bases, with 10 bases remaining between them. This CDR3 is CASSPGGAGANVLTF. DNA for the CDR3: TGTGCCAGCTCACCGGGGGGTGCAGGGGCCAACGTCCTGACTTTC.

V is TRBV6-2 or TRBV6-3 and J is TRBJ2-7; D not resolved. Germline V lookup: CDR1 MNHEY, CDR2 SVGEGT. This CDR3 region has 13 residues. Trimming stripped 2 bases from V and 6 bases from J, with 11 bases between. The CDR3 is CASSYGRFSEQYF. The CDR3 DNA is TGTGCCAGCAGTTACGGGCGCTTTAGCGAGCAGTACTTC.

V and J are TRBV4-1 and TRBJ1-2; a possible D gene is TRBD1 (5 bases). The germline CDR1 and CDR2 sequences are MGHRA and YSYEKL. This CDR3 is 15 amino acids long. Trimming cost V 2 bases and J 3 bases, with 13 bases left between them. The CDR3 here is CASSQSLGRDYGYTF. The CDR3 bases are TGCGCCAGCAGCCAAAGTTTGGGCAGGGACTATGGCTACACCTTC.

The rearrangement joins TRBV6-5 to TRBJ1-6, with a tentative D call TRBD1 (5 bases). Germline V gene lookup returns CDR1 MNHEY and CDR2 SVGAGI. This CDR3 contains 13 residues. Between the trimmed V and J ends, which lost 8 bases and 6 bases, there was a span of 11 bases. The CDR3 here is CASRRGINSPLHF. In DNA form, the CDR3 reads TGTGCCAGCCGCCGGGGGATTAATTCACCCCTCCACTTT.

The V and J genes are TRBV27 and TRBJ2-7, with TRBD1 matching 9 bases. V lost 5 bases and J lost 0; bases outside the gene matches: 11. The CDR3 is made up of 17 amino acids. Germline CDR1 is MNHEY and CDR2 is SMNVEV (reference sequence). DNA of the CDR3: TGTGCCAGCAGTCCCACAGGGGGCTCAAGGTACTCCTACGAGCAGTACTTC. Protein product: CASSPTGGSRYSYEQYF.

The rearrangement joins TRBV27 to TRBJ1-4; D unresolved. V was clipped by 6 bases and J by 3 bases, with 20 bases between them. In germline, CDR1 is MNHEY, CDR2 SMNVEV (reference sequence). This CDR3 contains 17 residues. The CDR3 is CASSGRVSPWANEKLFF. CDR3 sequence (DNA): TGTGCCAGCAGCGGGCGGGTGAGCCCGTGGGCTAATGAAAAACTGTTTTTT.

The CDR3 nucleotides are TGTGCCAGCAGCGCACTAGCAGGCGAGCAGTACTTC. Translated: CASSALAGEQYF. This sequence joins TRBV9 and TRBJ2-7, with D possibly TRBD2 on 6 matching bases. V was shortened by 3 bases and J by 6 bases, with 10 bases between the two germline ends. Germline V gene lookup returns CDR1 SGDLS and CDR2 YYNGEE. The CDR3 is 12 residues long. The variable domain in full, completed from reference TRBV9 and TRBJ2-7, reads DSGVTQTPKHLITATGQRVTLRCSPRSGDLSVYWYQQSLDQGLQFLIQYYNGEERAKGNILERFSAQQFPDLHSELNLSSLELGDSALYFCASSALAGEQYFGPGTRLTVT.

CDR3 nucleotide sequence: TGTGCCAGCAGCTTGTACCCCCGGGGGTCAGCTAACTATGGCTACACCTTC. This gives the protein CASSLYPRGSANYGYTF. The J gene is TRBJ1-2, the V gene TRBV7-2, with TRBD1 as a possible D gene (5 bases). There are 17 residues in the CDR3. From germline, CDR1 is SGHTA and CDR2 FQGNSA. The V gene lost 3 bases and the J gene lost 0 bases, with 17 bases spanning the gap.

The chain joins TRBV29-1 to TRBJ2-5, with TRBD2 matching over 11 bases. Germline V lookup: CDR1 SQVTM, CDR2 ANQGSEA. Trimming took 7 bases from V and 5 from J; bases not matched to a gene: 9. CDR3 length: 14 residues. The CDR3 reads CSANSGRAWETQYF. CDR3 DNA: TGCAGCGCTAATAGCGGGAGGGCCTGGGAGACCCAGTACTTC.

V gene TRBV3-1 (or the pseudogene TRBV3-2) combines with J gene TRBJ1-2, with D possibly TRBD1 on 5 matching bases. V was shortened by 3 bases and J by 4 bases, with 12 bases between the two germline ends. The CDR3 extends over 14 amino acids. Germline V gene data show CDR1 as LGHDT and CDR2 as YNNKEL (reference sequence). CDR3 residues: CASSHGGVFYGYTF. In DNA form, the CDR3 reads TGTGCCAGCAGCCATGGAGGGGTTTTCTATGGCTACACCTTC.

The chain links TRBV4-2 to TRBJ1-5; D perhaps matches TRBD1 (6 bases). Germline V gene sequence: CDR1 LGHNA, CDR2 YNFKEQ. The V end was cut by 5 bases, the J end by 7 bases, with 18 bases between. The CDR3 runs 15 residues. This chain's CDR3 is CASSNRQVPGQPQHF. CDR3 nucleotides: TGTGCCAGCAGCAATAGACAGGTACCGGGCCAGCCCCAGCATTTT.

The chain carries TRBV10-3 and TRBJ2-7, with TRBD1 matching 8 bases. Trimming cost V 8 bases and J 6 bases; bases outside gene matches: 3. The CDR3 spans 11 residues. Per the germline V gene, CDR1 is ENHRY and CDR2 is SYGVKD. CDR3 loop: CAILTGGEQYF. For the CDR3, the DNA is TGTGCCATCCTTACAGGGGGCGAGCAGTACTTC.

About this clone itself: Other DNA variants within this sample encode the same CDR3. The V and J genes are TRBV9 and TRBJ1-1, with D perhaps TRBD1 (5 bases). The CDR3 sequence is 13 residues long. Germline V gene lookup returns CDR1 SGDLS and CDR2 YYNGEE. V dropped 1 base and J dropped 1 base, with 5 bases sitting between them. CDR3 amino acids: CASSVQGNTEAFF. The CDR3 DNA is TGTGCCAGCAGCGTACAGGGGAACACTGAAGCTTTCTTT.